This is a list of T cell receptor beta chains from one sample in a study of T cells after yellow fever vaccination. TCRdb recomputed calls from the 5' RACE reads with MiXCR, one row per CDR3 protein. The table records a few hundred thousand distinct CDR3 sequences, more than 3% of them present only once. Sequenced material: CD4+ T cells sorted from PBMCs, taken 10 days after the yellow fever booster vaccination. The receptors come from a young man who received the YFV17D yellow fever vaccine. The CDR3 runs from the conserved cysteine through the conserved F or W. Each record gives: CDR3 DNA, CDR3 protein, J gene, V gene, clone size, D gene. The D gene is left open where the match is weak. Not all rows give a size; the values are once, few, many and, for expanded clones, a class.

cdr3_nt: TGTGCCAGCAGCCTGACGGTCCGGACTGAAGCTTTCTTT
cdr3_aa: CASSLTVRTEAFF
j_call: TRBJ1-1
v_call: TRBV7-9
clone_size: .
d_call: .

cdr3_nt: TGTGCCAGCAGCCAAGATAGGGGGACAGGGGAGTTCTTC
cdr3_aa: CASSQDRGTGEFF
j_call: TRBJ2-1
v_call: TRBV14
clone_size: many
d_call: TRBD1

cdr3_nt: TGCAGTGCCACCGTGCGGGGCTCCTACAATGAGCAGTTCTTC
cdr3_aa: CSATVRGSYNEQFF
j_call: TRBJ2-1
v_call: TRBV20-1
clone_size: many
d_call: .

cdr3_nt: TGTGCCAGCAGCCGATACAACACAGATACGCAGTATTTT
cdr3_aa: CASSRYNTDTQYF
j_call: TRBJ2-3
v_call: TRBV14
clone_size: few
d_call: .

cdr3_nt: TGCGCCAGCAGCCAAGAAGGGGCGAGGGCAATATTCTCTGGGGCCAACGTCCTGACTTTC
cdr3_aa: CASSQEGARAIFSGANVLTF
j_call: TRBJ2-6
v_call: TRBV4-3
clone_size: .
d_call: .

cdr3_nt: TGCGCCAGCAGCTTGAGAGGGTCTGGGGCCAACGTCCTGACTTTC
cdr3_aa: CASSLRGSGANVLTF
j_call: TRBJ2-6
v_call: TRBV5-1
clone_size: many
d_call: .

cdr3_nt: TGTGCCAGCAAGGGAGAGACCTACGAGCAGTACTTC
cdr3_aa: CASKGETYEQYF
j_call: TRBJ2-7
v_call: TRBV12-3/TRBV12-4
clone_size: .
d_call: .

cdr3_nt: TGCGCCAGCAGCCAAGATCGGGGGTTCTATGGCTACACCTTC
cdr3_aa: CASSQDRGFYGYTF
j_call: TRBJ1-2
v_call: TRBV4-3
clone_size: .
d_call: .

cdr3_nt: TGTGCCAGCAGCCCCAGGTCTTGGGGAACGAGGGGGAACACTGAAGCTTTCTTT
cdr3_aa: CASSPRSWGTRGNTEAFF
j_call: TRBJ1-1
v_call: TRBV11-2
clone_size: .
d_call: .

cdr3_nt: TGCTGCAAGGACAGAGCTTTCTTT
cdr3_aa: CCKDRAFF
j_call: TRBJ1-1
v_call: TRBV30
clone_size: few
d_call: .

cdr3_nt: TGTGCCAGCAGTTACAGGGGTCATGGAAACACCATATATTTT
cdr3_aa: CASSYRGHGNTIYF
j_call: TRBJ1-3
v_call: TRBV6-5
clone_size: few
d_call: .

cdr3_nt: TGTGCCAGCAGTTACGCCGGGAACAGGGGTTTAGGGAAGCAGTACTTC
cdr3_aa: CASSYAGNRGLGKQYF
j_call: TRBJ2-7
v_call: TRBV6-5
clone_size: many
d_call: TRBD1

cdr3_nt: TGCGCCAGCAGCCAAGAACCGGGGTCCTCCACCGGGGAGCTGTTTTTT
cdr3_aa: CASSQEPGSSTGELFF
j_call: TRBJ2-2
v_call: TRBV4-3
clone_size: many
d_call: .

cdr3_nt: TGTGCCAGCAGTTATGTACAGGGGAACAACGAGCAGTACTTC
cdr3_aa: CASSYVQGNNEQYF
j_call: TRBJ2-7
v_call: TRBV6-5
clone_size: many
d_call: TRBD1

cdr3_nt: TGTGCCAGCAGCCCCCTCGCGGCGAATAATTCACCCCTCCACTTT
cdr3_aa: CASSPLAANNSPLHF
j_call: TRBJ1-6
v_call: TRBV7-9
clone_size: .
d_call: .

cdr3_nt: TGCGCCAGCAGCGAAATACAGAGCTCTGGAAACACCATATATTTT
cdr3_aa: CASSEIQSSGNTIYF
j_call: TRBJ1-3
v_call: TRBV5-1
clone_size: .
d_call: .

cdr3_nt: TGTGCCAGCAGCTTACCAGGGGGGGGCACAGATACGCAGTATTTT
cdr3_aa: CASSLPGGGTDTQYF
j_call: TRBJ2-3
v_call: TRBV7-9
clone_size: many
d_call: .

cdr3_nt: TGTGCCAGCAGCCCTGGGGTAGCGGAGAGCTACGAGCAGTACTTC
cdr3_aa: CASSPGVAESYEQYF
j_call: TRBJ2-7
v_call: TRBV7-8
clone_size: many
d_call: .

cdr3_nt: TGTGCCAGCAGTTACACGGGGCAAGAGACCCAGTACTTC
cdr3_aa: CASSYTGQETQYF
j_call: TRBJ2-5
v_call: TRBV6-5
clone_size: few
d_call: .

cdr3_nt: TGTGCCAGCAGTTTAAGGGAGGGCTATGGCTACACCTTC
cdr3_aa: CASSLREGYGYTF
j_call: TRBJ1-2
v_call: TRBV12-3/TRBV12-4
clone_size: many
d_call: .

cdr3_nt: TGTGCCAGCTCACCGACAGGGTCGAACTCACCCCTCCACTTT
cdr3_aa: CASSPTGSNSPLHF
j_call: TRBJ1-6
v_call: TRBV18
clone_size: .
d_call: TRBD1

cdr3_nt: TGTGCCAGCAGCCTTTCTAATAACTATGGCTACACCTTC
cdr3_aa: CASSLSNNYGYTF
j_call: TRBJ1-2
v_call: TRBV7-2
clone_size: many
d_call: .

cdr3_nt: TGCGCCAGCAGCTCACAGCCAGGGGGCCCACACACCGGGGAGCTGTTTTTT
cdr3_aa: CASSSQPGGPHTGELFF
j_call: TRBJ2-2
v_call: TRBV5-1
clone_size: many
d_call: TRBD1

cdr3_nt: TGTGCCACCAGCAGAGACCCGGTGAACACTGAAGCTTTCTTT
cdr3_aa: CATSRDPVNTEAFF
j_call: TRBJ1-1
v_call: TRBV15
clone_size: many
d_call: .

cdr3_nt: TGTGCCAGCAGCTTACGAGGGGAGGTCAAAAACATTCAGTACTTC
cdr3_aa: CASSLRGEVKNIQYF
j_call: TRBJ2-4
v_call: TRBV7-9
clone_size: many
d_call: .

cdr3_nt: TGCAGCGGAATACAGGGGGACTATGGCTACACCTTC
cdr3_aa: CSGIQGDYGYTF
j_call: TRBJ1-2
v_call: TRBV29-1
clone_size: few
d_call: TRBD1

cdr3_nt: TGCAGTGCTAGAACCAGGGGGCGCCGTAACTATGGCTACACCTTC
cdr3_aa: CSARTRGRRNYGYTF
j_call: TRBJ1-2
v_call: TRBV20-1
clone_size: many
d_call: TRBD1

cdr3_nt: TGTGCCAGCAGCCAAGATCGGGGCCAGGTACAAGAGACCCAGTACTTC
cdr3_aa: CASSQDRGQVQETQYF
j_call: TRBJ2-5
v_call: TRBV3-1
clone_size: .
d_call: .

cdr3_nt: TGTGCCAGCAGTTTGAGGTCGTCCACTGAAGCTTTCTTT
cdr3_aa: CASSLRSSTEAFF
j_call: TRBJ1-1
v_call: TRBV12-3/TRBV12-4
clone_size: many
d_call: .

cdr3_nt: TGCAGCGTTACAGCTAGCGGGGGTACCACCGGGGAGCTGTTTTTT
cdr3_aa: CSVTASGGTTGELFF
j_call: TRBJ2-2
v_call: TRBV29-1
clone_size: few
d_call: TRBD2

cdr3_nt: TGTGCCAGCAGCTTAGTCAGGGGGTTCACAGATACGCAGTATTTT
cdr3_aa: CASSLVRGFTDTQYF
j_call: TRBJ2-3
v_call: TRBV7-2
clone_size: .
d_call: TRBD1

cdr3_nt: TGCAGCGTTTGTTCCCAAACCCCCGAAGCTTTCTTT
cdr3_aa: CSVCSQTPEAFF
j_call: TRBJ1-1
v_call: TRBV29-1
clone_size: many
d_call: .

cdr3_nt: TGTGCCAGCAGTTCCTTAAGATCCGGGACAGGGGGCAGGTCACCCCTCCACTTT
cdr3_aa: CASSSLRSGTGGRSPLHF
j_call: TRBJ1-6
v_call: TRBV11-2
clone_size: .
d_call: TRBD1

cdr3_nt: TGCGCCAGCAGTTCGGGGCCCAGGGGAGAGACCCAGTACTTC
cdr3_aa: CASSSGPRGETQYF
j_call: TRBJ2-5
v_call: TRBV5-1
clone_size: many
d_call: .

cdr3_nt: TGCGCCAGCAGCCTCCGAACAGATCAGCCCCAGCATTTT
cdr3_aa: CASSLRTDQPQHF
j_call: TRBJ1-5
v_call: TRBV4-3
clone_size: .
d_call: .

cdr3_nt: TGCGCCAGCAGCCGAAGCCTGGAGCGGGGGGAACTTCAAGAGACCCAGTACTTC
cdr3_aa: CASSRSLERGELQETQYF
j_call: TRBJ2-5
v_call: TRBV4-1
clone_size: many
d_call: TRBD2

cdr3_nt: TGTGCCAGCAGTTTAATGACCTACAATGAGCAGTTCTTC
cdr3_aa: CASSLMTYNEQFF
j_call: TRBJ2-1
v_call: TRBV12-3/TRBV12-4
clone_size: many
d_call: .

cdr3_nt: TGTGCCAGTACCGGGTGGAATGAGCAGTTCTTC
cdr3_aa: CASTGWNEQFF
j_call: TRBJ2-1
v_call: TRBV19
clone_size: many
d_call: .

cdr3_nt: TGTGCCAGCAGCCCGTTACTGGGTGAGGGCGCTAACTATGGCTACACCTTC
cdr3_aa: CASSPLLGEGANYGYTF
j_call: TRBJ1-2
v_call: TRBV7-2
clone_size: .
d_call: .

cdr3_nt: TGCGCCAGCAGCCCGGGCCCCCGGAGAGGGAGCAATCAGCCCCAGCATTTT
cdr3_aa: CASSPGPRRGSNQPQHF
j_call: TRBJ1-5
v_call: TRBV4-1
clone_size: few
d_call: .

cdr3_nt: TGCAGCGTTGATGGGTCCTACAATGAGCAGTTCTTC
cdr3_aa: CSVDGSYNEQFF
j_call: TRBJ2-1
v_call: TRBV29-1
clone_size: many
d_call: .

cdr3_nt: TGCGCCAGCAGCGTACAGGGGCGCGGGAATGAGCAGTTCTTC
cdr3_aa: CASSVQGRGNEQFF
j_call: TRBJ2-1
v_call: TRBV4-3
clone_size: medium-sized
d_call: TRBD1

cdr3_nt: TGTGCCAGCAGCCGCGACAGGGGGCAGGAAAAACTGTTTTTT
cdr3_aa: CASSRDRGQEKLFF
j_call: TRBJ1-4
v_call: TRBV7-6
clone_size: many
d_call: TRBD1

cdr3_nt: TGCAGCGTGTCCCGGACAGGGGGCCCCACAGATACGCAGTATTTT
cdr3_aa: CSVSRTGGPTDTQYF
j_call: TRBJ2-3
v_call: TRBV29-1
clone_size: few
d_call: TRBD1

cdr3_nt: TGCGCCAGCAGCCAGGAGGGGAACTATAATTCACCCCTCCACTTT
cdr3_aa: CASSQEGNYNSPLHF
j_call: TRBJ1-6
v_call: TRBV4-1
clone_size: few
d_call: .